The 14 T cell receptor beta chains given below trace back to one sample, sequenced in a study of T cells in women clearing cervical HPV infection. Profiling relied on immunoSEQ multiplex PCR, and the TCRdb table lists in-frame clones only, not all of them. This repertoire includes over 45,000 clones. Material for sequencing was blood buffy coat. Every receptor here comes from a woman between 18 and 75 years old with a cervical HPV16 infection that either progressed to CIN3+ or cleared (not recorded which).

Remarks on this clone: The read finishes 3 residues shy of the CDR3 end, and the germline J gene is used to complete it. This chain joins TRBV7-7 and TRBJ2-7; no definite D call. There are 13 residues in the CDR3. The germline V gene has CDR1 SSHAT and CDR2 FNYEAQ (reference sequence). V was pared by 1 base and J by 3 bases, with 7 bases between. The CDR3 reads CASSLVGGYEQYF. The CDR3 DNA, read in part, is TGTGCCAGCAGCTTAGTTGGCGGCTACGAG. Filled out from reference TRBV7-7 and TRBJ2-7, the complete variable domain reads GAGVSQSPRYKVTKRGQDVTLRCDPISSHATLYWYQQALGQGPEFLTYFNYEAQPDKSGLPSDRFSAERPEGSISTLTIQRTEQRDSAMYRCASSLVGGYEQYFGPGTRLTVT.

Note on this clone: From the germline J gene comes the end of the CDR3, since the read stops 3 residues before it. The chain links TRBV11-2 to TRBJ1-3; 8 positions agree with TRBD1. The CDR3 has 14 residues. V was pared by 5 bases and J by 3 bases, with 3 bases of the junction left unmatched. Germline V gene data show CDR1 as SGHAT and CDR2 as FQNNGV. CDR3 protein: CASSIQGGGNTIYF. The sequenced CDR3 bases are TGTGCCAGCAGCATACAGGGGGGTGGAAACACC.

Concerning this clone: The DNA ends 3 residues before the CDR3 does, and the rest of the CDR3 is filled in from the germline J gene. This rearrangement joins TRBV2 to TRBJ1-3; D gene uncertain. In germline, CDR1 is SNHLY, CDR2 FYNNEI. The CDR3 runs 14 residues. Trimming took 2 bases from V and 2 from J, leaving 7 bases between them. CDR3 DNA, as far as it was read: TGTGCCAGCAGTGAATTTCTTCCTGGAAACACC. The encoded protein is CASSEFLPGNT. The CDR3 reads in full as CASSEFLPGNTIYF.

As to this clone: The CDR3 end is not reached by the read, which stops 3 residues before it; the germline J gene fills it in. The rearrangement uses TRBV5-8 and TRBJ1-2; D gene ambiguous. This CDR3 has 12 amino acids. CDR1 and CDR2 from the germline V gene are SGHTS and YDEGEE. CDR3 bases read: TGTGCCAGCAGCTTGGCCGTTATAGGC. Translated, it gives CASSLAVIG. Given in full, the CDR3 is CASSLAVIGYTF.

Concerning this clone: The sequenced fragment ends 3 residues before the CDR3 boundary, so the rest is inferred from the germline J gene. The chain employs TRBV12-3 or TRBV12-4 and TRBJ2-2, with D tentatively TRBD1 (6 bases). The CDR3 length is 14 residues. V was shortened by 9 bases and J by 0 bases, with 11 bases between the two germline ends. The CDR3 region is CASNRAPNTGELFF. The part of the CDR3 DNA that was read is TGTGCCAGTAACAGGGCCCCGAACACCGGGGAG.

Note on this clone: The CDR3 end is not reached by the read, which stops 3 residues before it; the germline J gene fills it in. V and J are TRBV5-6 and TRBJ2-7, with D maybe TRBD2 (6 bases). Germline V gives CDR1 SGHDT, CDR2 YYEEEE. V was clipped by 3 bases and J by 6 bases, with 13 bases between them. CDR3 length equals 13 residues. CDR3 bases read: TGTGCCAGCAGCTCGGGACTGCCAAGCGAG. Protein: CASSSGLPSE. The complete CDR3 reads CASSSGLPSEQYF.

CDR3 region: CASGQRDRGWSPLHF. CDR3 bases read: TGTGCCAGCGGTCAAAGGGACAGGGGATGGTCACCC. The chain couples TRBV13 to TRBJ1-6; 10 nucleotides agree with TRBD1. The read ends 3 residues early relative to the CDR3; the germline J gene fills the gap. This CDR3 comprises 15 residues. Germline V gene lookup returns CDR1 PRHDT and CDR2 FYEKMQ (reference sequence). The V gene end was trimmed by 8 bases and the J gene end by 10 bases; junction bases not matched to a gene: 11.

Of note for this clone: The read terminates 3 residues before the CDR3 end, so the remaining end is supplied by the germline J gene. The chain couples TRBV30 to TRBJ2-2; TRBD1 matches 11 bases. The length of the CDR3 is 15 residues. Losses at the gene ends were 5 bases for V and 7 bases for J; bases not matched to a gene: 9. CDR1 and CDR2 (germline): GTSNPN, SVGIG (reference sequence). The sequenced CDR3 bases are TGTGCCTGGGACCCGGGACAGGGGGACGTCGGGGAG. Protein sequence: CAWDPGQGDVGE. The full-length CDR3 reads as CAWDPGQGDVGELFF.

A remark on this clone: The read halts 3 residues ahead of the CDR3 end, with the missing end drawn from the germline J gene. This chain uses TRBV20-1 with TRBJ1-1, with 7 bases lining up with TRBD1. There are 12 residues in the CDR3. CDR1 and CDR2 (germline): DFQATT, SNEGSKA (reference sequence). Losses at the gene ends were 6 bases for V and 6 bases for J; bases not matched to a gene: 7. This CDR3 is CSAYTGVAEAFF. The sequenced CDR3 bases are TGCAGTGCCTACACAGGGGTTGCTGAA.

Note on this clone: The read falls 3 residues short of the CDR3 end, and the missing part is taken from the germline J gene. The rearrangement links TRBV5-4 to TRBJ1-2; D unclear. Trimming shortened V by 4 bases and J by 4 bases, and 14 bases separated the two germline ends. The CDR3 is 14 residues long. Germline CDR1 and CDR2: SGHNT and YYREEE (reference sequence). CDR3 DNA, as far as it was read: TGTGCCAGCAGCAGAGGTGGCTCGAGCTATGGC. It is translated as CASSRGGSSYG. The CDR3 reads in full as CASSRGGSSYGYTF.

Remarks on this clone: The read falls 3 residues short of the CDR3 end, and the missing part is taken from the germline J gene. The chain uses TRBV20-1 and TRBJ2-6, with D perhaps matching TRBD2 (6 bases). The germline V gene has CDR1 DFQATT and CDR2 SNEGSKA (reference sequence). Trimming pared 5 bases from V and 2 bases from J, leaving 13 bases between. The CDR3 contains 15 residues. The DNA read from the CDR3 is TGCAGTGCTGAAAGATGGGGGGCTGGGGCCAACGTC. Its translation: CSAERWGAGANV. The CDR3 reads in full as CSAERWGAGANVLTF.

Points on this clone: The CDR3 extends 3 residues past the end of the read, so its final part is completed from the germline J gene. The chain carries TRBV7-2 and TRBJ2-2; TRBD2 is a possible D gene (5 bases). The CDR3 is made up of 12 amino acids. Trimming shortened V by 2 bases and J by 10 bases, and 8 bases separated the two germline ends. Germline assignment: CDR1 SGHTA and CDR2 FQGNSA. The CDR3 loop is CASSLSRVELFF. The CDR3 DNA, read in part, is TGTGCCAGCAGCTTATCGAGGGTGGAG.

Concerning this clone itself: The CDR3 end falls 3 residues outside the read, so it is completed with the germline J gene. This chain links TRBV20-1 with TRBJ1-6; 7 positions agree with TRBD1. Trimming cost V 6 bases and J 10 bases; bases outside gene matches: 12. Germline loops: CDR1 DFQATT, CDR2 SNEGSKA (reference sequence). The CDR3 is 14 residues long. CDR3 sequence: CSAYPTGRESPLHF. CDR3 DNA (partial): TGCAGTGCCTACCCGACAGGGAGGGAATCACCC.

A remark on this clone: The CDR3 extends 3 residues past the end of the read, so its final part is completed from the germline J gene. V gene TRBV19 combines with J gene TRBJ2-1; 9 nucleotides match TRBD2. V gave up 3 bases and J gave up 6 bases; unmatched junction bases: 6. Germline CDR1 and CDR2: LNHDA and SQIVND (reference sequence). CDR3 length: 15 residues. CDR3 protein: CASSISGGLSNEQFF. The CDR3 DNA, read in part, is TGTGCCAGTAGTATCAGCGGGGGGCTCTCCAATGAG.